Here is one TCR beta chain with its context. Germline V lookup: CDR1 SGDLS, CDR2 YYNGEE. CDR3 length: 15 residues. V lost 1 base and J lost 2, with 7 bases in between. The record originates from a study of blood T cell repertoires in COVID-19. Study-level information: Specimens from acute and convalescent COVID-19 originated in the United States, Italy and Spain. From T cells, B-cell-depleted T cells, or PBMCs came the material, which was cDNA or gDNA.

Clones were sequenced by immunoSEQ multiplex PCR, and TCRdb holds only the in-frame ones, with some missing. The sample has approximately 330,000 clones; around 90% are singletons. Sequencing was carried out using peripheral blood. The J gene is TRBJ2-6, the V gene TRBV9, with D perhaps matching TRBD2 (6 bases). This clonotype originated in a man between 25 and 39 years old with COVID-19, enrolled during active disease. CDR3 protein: CASSVRGTGANVLTF. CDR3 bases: TGTGCCAGCAGCGTACGGGGGACTGGGGCCAACGTCCTGACTTTC.